What follows are 2 T cell receptor beta chains derived from one specimen sequenced in a study of CD8 T cells in Susac syndrome. Random-hexamer reverse transcription was applied to about 0.45 to 1 ug RNA. TCRdb re-analysed the immunoSEQ multiplex PCR reads in MiXCR, keeping a single row per CDR3 protein. The sample yields 150,000 to 200,000 distinct CDR3 sequences, roughly 92% seen once. The sequencing sample was made of CD4+ T cells from PBMCs. These receptors were obtained from a human donor with multiple sclerosis.

The chain joins TRBV27 to TRBJ2-7; possible D gene TRBD1, 7 bases. CDR3 length: 14 amino acids. V was shortened by 2 bases and J by 6 bases, with 14 bases between the two germline ends. Germline lookup yields CDR1 MNHEY and CDR2 SMNVEV (reference sequence). The CDR3: CASSLAQGGGEQYF. For the CDR3, the DNA is TGTGCCAGCAGTTTAGCGCAGGGGGGTGGCGAGCAGTACTTC.

V usage is TRBV6-6 and J usage is TRBJ1-2, with 8 bases lining up with TRBD1. The ends lost 2 bases at V and 7 bases at J; junction bases unmatched: 6. This CDR3 spans 14 amino acids. Germline loops: CDR1 MNHNY, CDR2 SVGAGI (reference sequence). Written as DNA, the CDR3 is TGTGCCAGCAGTTACACCGGACAGGGTAGTGGCTACACCTTC. Its protein is CASSYTGQGSGYTF.